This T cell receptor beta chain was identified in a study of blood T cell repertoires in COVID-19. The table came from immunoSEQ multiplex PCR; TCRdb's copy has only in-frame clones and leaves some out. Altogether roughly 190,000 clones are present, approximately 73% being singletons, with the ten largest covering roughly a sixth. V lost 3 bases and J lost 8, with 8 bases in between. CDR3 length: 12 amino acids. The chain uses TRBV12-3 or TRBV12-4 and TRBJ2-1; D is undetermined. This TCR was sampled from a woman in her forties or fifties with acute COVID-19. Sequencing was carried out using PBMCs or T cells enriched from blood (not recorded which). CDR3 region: CASSLSGYEQFF. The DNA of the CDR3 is TGTGCCAGCAGTTTGTCTGGCTATGAGCAGTTCTTC.